This T cell receptor (beta chain) was captured in a study of cytomegalovirus exposure and HLA in healthy donors. Study-wide results and caveats: Researchers counted roughly 160 TCR beta chains as cytomegalovirus-associated. A subsequent analysis found that TCR clusters from the first cohort also tended to co-occur in the approximately 130 validation repertoires, with under 95% of cluster scores above 0.

In the case of this clone: The antigen remains undetermined.

The method was immunoSEQ multiplex PCR; TCRdb's version includes in-frame clones alone and lacks a portion of them. Among about 140,000 clones, 82% were seen once, and the ten largest hold roughly 30%. The CDR3 loop spans 15 amino acids. Looked up from germline, CDR1 is SNHLY and CDR2 is FYNNEI. With 3 bases clipped from V and 3 bases from J, the junction kept 5 bases outside the gene matches. The rearrangement joins TRBV2 to TRBJ1-3, with 7 positions matching TRBD1. Specimen: PBMCs. The TCR sequence derives from a man aged 25 to 45 in good health and CMV-seropositive. The CDR3 sequence: CASSDNRGLGNTIYF. DNA for the CDR3: TGTGCCAGCAGTGATAACAGGGGTCTTGGAAACACCATATATTTT.